The entry below gives a single TCR beta chain sequence along with its context. Its recognized antigen is unknown. Per-nucleotide qualities are absent, and no much larger clonotype sits a single base away. The immunoSEQ Assay, a bias-controlled multiplex PCR, was used to amplify TCRbeta CDR3 regions from genomic DNA. Per the original workflow: The number of nucleated cells in each sample was estimated from the amplification of reference gene primers within the assay. Sequence reads were collapsed and filtered to measure the absolute abundance of every unique TCRbeta CDR3 rearrangement. Productive Simpson clonality was computed per sample as the square root of Simpson's diversity index over productive rearrangements. TCRdb retrieved this table from immuneACCESS and kept in-frame rearrangements only. Not all clones are present; in checked studies, unresolved V genes account for under half, and no reason is known for the remainder. V, J and clone size reflect that table, while D and trimming were determined from the DNA. In all, the sample holds hundreds of thousands of clones, and around nine tenths of those were seen once. The ten largest account for about 4.6% of the sample.

Sequences MNHNY (CDR1) and SVGAGI (CDR2) are obtained from the germline V gene (reference sequence). Between the V and J ends, shortened by 4 bases and 7 bases respectively, the junction contains 8 bases. The CDR3 measures 11 amino acids from cysteine to phenylalanine. This entry keeps only the CDR3 DNA: 33 bases, framed from base 1. Whole blood was collected in K2EDTA tubes by collaborating institutions according to the institutions' own protocols. For TCRbeta analysis, collaborators shipped samples in one of three forms: frozen whole blood, isolated PBMCs, or DNA extracted from either of those sample types. This entry comes from a study of blood T cell repertoires in COVID-19 (dated by TCRdb to the early 2020s). In the study overall: Collaborator samples came from the United States, Italy and Spain and covered acute and convalescent phases of COVID-19. The prospective study material was composed of cDNA or gDNA derived from T cells, B-cell-depleted T cells, or PBMCs. Where available, HLA class I and class II types were taken from metadata supplied by the sample provider and were not determined by assay-based typing. A de-identified subject ID, COVID-19 status, age in years and sex were almost always included in the sample metadata. The samples were drawn from two sources: the first 160 participants of the ongoing ImmuneRACE study, and approximately 1,300 subjects contributed by 6 global collaborators. The dataset comprised deeply sampled blood TCRbeta repertoires from subjects exposed to, actively infected with, or recovered from COVID-19. The repertoires were made available in a free public database intended to serve as a resource for research on the immune response to SARS-CoV-2. Points the paper makes about the study in general: Clinical and demographic metadata were provided uncurated, with the amount varying by source and participant.

The chain is encoded by TRBV6-6 joined to TRBJ2-7, with no confident D gene call. The receptor was isolated from a man aged 40-49 years with acute or convalescent COVID-19. Sequenced material: peripheral blood. The nucleotide sequence reads TGTGCCAGCAGTTCCATGAGGGAGCAGTACTTC. It codes for CASSSMREQYF.